This T cell receptor (beta chain) was profiled in a study of cytomegalovirus exposure and HLA in healthy donors. Whole-study results and caveats: Later on, an analysis tied around 17,000 TCR beta sequences to HLA alleles at 0.05 false discovery rate. Testing in vitro showed three CMV-associated chains specific for CMV antigens.

To note about this clone: Its antigen is not identified.

A multiplex PCR was run with 60 Vbeta primers and 13 Jbeta primers. The method was immunoSEQ multiplex PCR; TCRdb's version includes in-frame clones alone and lacks a portion of them. The data show about 150,000 clones, with 65% to 85% seen just once and 3.5% to 5.5% held by the top ten. Germline V gene lookup returns CDR1 SNHLY and CDR2 FYNNEI. CDR3 length: 11 residues. The ends were cut back, 3 bases at V and 10 bases at J, with 9 bases in the middle. Sequencing was performed on PBMCs. The chain has TRBV2 and TRBJ2-5; D not certain. This TCR derives from a middle-aged woman in good health and CMV-seropositive. CDR3 coding DNA: TGTGCCAGCAGTGATCCCCAGAACCAGTACTTC. Encoded protein: CASSDPQNQYF.